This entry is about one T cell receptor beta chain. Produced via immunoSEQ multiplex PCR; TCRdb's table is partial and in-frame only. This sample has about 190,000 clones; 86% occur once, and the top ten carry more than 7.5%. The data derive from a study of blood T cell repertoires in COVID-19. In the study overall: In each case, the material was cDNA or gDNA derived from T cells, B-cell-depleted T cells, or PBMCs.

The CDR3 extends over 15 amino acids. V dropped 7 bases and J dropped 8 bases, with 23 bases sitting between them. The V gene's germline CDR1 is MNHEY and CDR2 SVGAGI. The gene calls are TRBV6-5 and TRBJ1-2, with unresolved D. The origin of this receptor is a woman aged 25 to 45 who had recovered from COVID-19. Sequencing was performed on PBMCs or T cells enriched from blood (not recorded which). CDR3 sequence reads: CASTPHEGKSWGYTF. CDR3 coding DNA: TGTGCCAGCACCCCCCATGAGGGAAAATCGTGGGGCTACACCTTC.